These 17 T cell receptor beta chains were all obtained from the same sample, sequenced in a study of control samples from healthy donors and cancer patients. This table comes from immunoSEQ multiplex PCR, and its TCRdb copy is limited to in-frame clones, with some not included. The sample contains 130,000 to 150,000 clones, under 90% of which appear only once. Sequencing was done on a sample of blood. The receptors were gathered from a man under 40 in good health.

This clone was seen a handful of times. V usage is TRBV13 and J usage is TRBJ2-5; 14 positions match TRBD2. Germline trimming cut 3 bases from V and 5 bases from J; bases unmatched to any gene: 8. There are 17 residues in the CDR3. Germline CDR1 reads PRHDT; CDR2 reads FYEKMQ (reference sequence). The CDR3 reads CASSLTSGGAGKETQYF. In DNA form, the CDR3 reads TGTGCCAGCAGCTTGACTAGCGGGGGGGCCGGGAAGGAGACCCAGTACTTC.

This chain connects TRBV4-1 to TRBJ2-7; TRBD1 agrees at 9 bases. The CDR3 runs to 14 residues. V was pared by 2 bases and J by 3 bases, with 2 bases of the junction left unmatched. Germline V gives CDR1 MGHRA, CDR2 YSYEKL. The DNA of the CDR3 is TGCGCCAGCAGCCAATCGACAGGGGGCTACGAGCAGTACTTC. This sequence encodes CASSQSTGGYEQYF.

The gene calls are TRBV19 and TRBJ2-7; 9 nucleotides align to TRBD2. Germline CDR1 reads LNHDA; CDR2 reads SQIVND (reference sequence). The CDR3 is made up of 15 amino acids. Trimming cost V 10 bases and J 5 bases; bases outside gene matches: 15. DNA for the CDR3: TGTGCCACCATGGCTAGCGGGGCGGGTGCCCACGAGCAGTACTTC. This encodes CATMASGAGAHEQYF.

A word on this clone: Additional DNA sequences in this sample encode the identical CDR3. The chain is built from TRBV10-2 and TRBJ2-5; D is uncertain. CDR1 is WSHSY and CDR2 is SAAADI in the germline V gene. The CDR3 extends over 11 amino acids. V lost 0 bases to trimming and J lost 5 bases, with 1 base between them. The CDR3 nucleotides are TGCGCCAGCAGTGAGTCTGAGACCCAGTACTTC. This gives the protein CASSESETQYF.

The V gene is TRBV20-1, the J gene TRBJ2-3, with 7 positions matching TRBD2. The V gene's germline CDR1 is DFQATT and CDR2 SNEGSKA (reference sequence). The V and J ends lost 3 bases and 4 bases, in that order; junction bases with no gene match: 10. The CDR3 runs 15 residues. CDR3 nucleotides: TGCAGTGCTAGTCGCGGGAGCGTAGGCGCAGATACGCAGTATTTT. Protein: CSASRGSVGADTQYF.

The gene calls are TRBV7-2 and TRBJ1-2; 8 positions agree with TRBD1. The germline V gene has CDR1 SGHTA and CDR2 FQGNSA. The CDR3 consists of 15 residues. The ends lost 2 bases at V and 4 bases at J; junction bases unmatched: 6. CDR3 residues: CASSLQQGQGYGYTF. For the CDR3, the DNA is TGTGCCAGCAGCTTACAGCAAGGACAGGGCTATGGCTACACCTTC. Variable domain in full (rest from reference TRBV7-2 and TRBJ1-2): GAGVSQSPSNKVTEKGKDVELRCDPISGHTALYWYRQSLGQGLEFLIYFQGNSAPDKSGLPSDRFSAERTGGSVSTLTIQRTQQEDSAVYLCASSLQQGQGYGYTFGSGTRLTVV.

CDR3 residues: CASSQDLSSEQYF. In nucleotides, the CDR3 is TGCGCCAGCAGCCAAGATTTGAGCTCCGAGCAGTACTTC. The chain carries TRBV4-3 and TRBJ2-7; no firm D call. The CDR3 spans 13 residues. Trimming took 0 bases from V and 6 from J, leaving 9 bases between them. Germline values: CDR1 LGHNA, CDR2 YSLEER.

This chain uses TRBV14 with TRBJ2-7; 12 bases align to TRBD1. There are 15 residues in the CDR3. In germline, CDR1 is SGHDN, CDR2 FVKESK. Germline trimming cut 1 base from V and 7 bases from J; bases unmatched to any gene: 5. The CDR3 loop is CASSQGGTGGKEQYF. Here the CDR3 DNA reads TGTGCCAGCAGCCAAGGAGGGACAGGGGGCAAGGAGCAGTACTTC.

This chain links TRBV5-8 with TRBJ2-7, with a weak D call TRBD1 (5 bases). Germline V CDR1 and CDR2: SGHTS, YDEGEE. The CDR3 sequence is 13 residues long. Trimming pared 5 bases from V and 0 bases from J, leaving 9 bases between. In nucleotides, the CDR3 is TGTGCCAGCAGGAGACAGTCCTCCTACGAGCAGTACTTC. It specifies CASRRQSSYEQYF. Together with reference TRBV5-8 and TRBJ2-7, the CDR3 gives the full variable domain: EAGVTQSPTHLIKTRGQQATLRCSPISGHTSVYWYQQALGLGLQFLLWYDEGEERNRGNFPPRFSGRQFPNYSSELNVNALELEDSALYLCASRRQSSYEQYFGPGTRLTVT.

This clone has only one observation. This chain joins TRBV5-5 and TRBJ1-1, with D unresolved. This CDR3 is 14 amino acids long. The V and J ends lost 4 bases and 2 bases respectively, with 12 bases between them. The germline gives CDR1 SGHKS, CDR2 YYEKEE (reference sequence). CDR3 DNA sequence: TGTGCCAGCAGCCTCCCTGGATCCAACACTGAAGCTTTCTTT. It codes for CASSLPGSNTEAFF.

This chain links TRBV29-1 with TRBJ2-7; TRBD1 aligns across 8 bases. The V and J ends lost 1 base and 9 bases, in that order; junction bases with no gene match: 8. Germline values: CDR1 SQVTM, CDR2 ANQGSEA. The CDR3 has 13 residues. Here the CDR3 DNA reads TGCAGCGTTGAAGGGTCCAGGGGGCAGGGGCAGTACTTC. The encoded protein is CSVEGSRGQGQYF.

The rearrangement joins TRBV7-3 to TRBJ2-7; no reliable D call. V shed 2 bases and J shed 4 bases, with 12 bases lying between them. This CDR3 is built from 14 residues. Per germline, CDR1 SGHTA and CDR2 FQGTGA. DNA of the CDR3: TGTGCCAGCAGCTTAGGTCTGGTGCCATACGAGCAGTACTTC. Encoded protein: CASSLGLVPYEQYF.

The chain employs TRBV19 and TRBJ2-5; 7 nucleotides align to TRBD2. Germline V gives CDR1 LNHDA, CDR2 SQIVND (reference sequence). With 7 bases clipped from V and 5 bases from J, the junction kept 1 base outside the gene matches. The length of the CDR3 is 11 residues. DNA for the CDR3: TGTGCCAGTAAGGGAGGGGAGACCCAGTACTTC. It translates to CASKGGETQYF.

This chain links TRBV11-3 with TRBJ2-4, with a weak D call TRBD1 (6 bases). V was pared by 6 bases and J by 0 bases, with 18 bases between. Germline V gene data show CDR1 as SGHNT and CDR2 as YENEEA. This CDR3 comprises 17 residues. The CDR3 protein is CASSQQGQTLAKNIQYF. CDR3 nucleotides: TGTGCCAGCAGTCAACAGGGACAAACCTTAGCCAAAAACATTCAGTACTTC.

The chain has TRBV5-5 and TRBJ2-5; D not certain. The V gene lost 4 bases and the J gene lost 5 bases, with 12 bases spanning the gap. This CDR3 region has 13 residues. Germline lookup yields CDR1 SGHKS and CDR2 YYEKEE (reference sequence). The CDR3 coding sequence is TGTGCCAGCAGCCCGGCGAATTGGGAGACCCAGTACTTC. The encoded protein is CASSPANWETQYF.

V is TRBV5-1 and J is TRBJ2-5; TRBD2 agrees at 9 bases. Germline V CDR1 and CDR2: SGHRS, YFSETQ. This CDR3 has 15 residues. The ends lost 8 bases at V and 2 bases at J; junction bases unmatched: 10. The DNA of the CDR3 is TGCGCCAGTAGCCGACCGACTAGCGGACAAGAGACCCAGTACTTC. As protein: CASSRPTSGQETQYF.

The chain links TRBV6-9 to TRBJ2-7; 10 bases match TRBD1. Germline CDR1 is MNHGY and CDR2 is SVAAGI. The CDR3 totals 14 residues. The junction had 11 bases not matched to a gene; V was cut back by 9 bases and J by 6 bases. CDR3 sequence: CASCSGTGEFEQYF. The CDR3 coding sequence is TGTGCCAGTTGTTCGGGGACAGGGGAGTTCGAGCAGTACTTC.